This T cell receptor beta chain stems from a study of cytomegalovirus exposure and HLA in healthy donors. Repertoires were generated with immunoSEQ multiplex PCR, while TCRdb's copy carries only in-frame clones and drops some. The sample records 190,000 or so clones, roughly 80% being singletons. The CDR3 is 18 residues long. V was pared by 5 bases and J by 0 bases, with 9 bases of the junction left unmatched. Germline V gives CDR1 SGHVS, CDR2 FNYEAQ. This clone showed up just once. The chain recombines TRBV7-6 with TRBJ2-1; 11 nucleotides line up with TRBD2. The receptor was derived from a woman under 30 in good health and CMV-seropositive. What was sequenced was PBMCs. The CDR3 coding sequence is TGTGCCAGCAGCCCCGGACTAGCGGGTTCGAGCTCCTACAATGAGCAGTTCTTC. Protein: CASSPGLAGSSSYNEQFF.